This paragraph covers one T cell receptor (beta chain) sequence. The target antigen is unknown. Germline loops: CDR1 MNHEY, CDR2 SMNVEV (reference sequence). The V and J ends lost 10 bases and 2 bases respectively, with 15 bases between them. The CDR3 covers 15 residues. Sequencing used immunoSEQ multiplex PCR; TCRdb keeps in-frame clones, though not all of them. The repertoire holds 2,100 or so clones, with under 80% as singletons. The data originate from a study of coeliac disease. General observations from the study: Most TRB amino acid sequences occurred in only one sample.

The genes are TRBV27 and TRBJ2-6; no clear D. This TCR was recovered from a woman in her forties or fifties with celiac disease on a gluten-free diet. What was sequenced was lamina propria lymphocytes from the gut. CDR3 residues: CATSEAAAGANVLTF. CDR3 nucleotides: TGTGCCACCTCCGAGGCCGCAGCTGGGGCCAACGTCCTGACTTTC.